This is a list of T cell receptor beta chains from one sample in a study of response to subunit inactivated influenza vaccine. TCRdb analysed the RT-PCR reads with MiXCR anew, one entry per CDR3 protein. There are 500,000 or so distinct CDR3 sequences in the sample; about 17% occur only once, and roughly 3.1% lies in the top ten. The material sequenced was CD4+ T cells sorted from PBMCs, taken around 25 months after vaccination. The source of these receptors is a man aged 50-75 years who received an inactivated influenza vaccine. The CDR3 runs from the conserved cysteine through the conserved F or W. D genes are given only for firm matches. The size of a clone is reported for some rows only, either as once, few or many, or as a class for expanded clones.

d_call	clone_size	j_call	v_call	cdr3_aa	cdr3_nt
.	few	TRBJ2-1	TRBV12-3/TRBV12-4	CASSPRGVQDEQFF	TGTGCCAGCAGTCCCAGGGGCGTACAGGATGAGCAGTTCTTC
.	.	TRBJ2-5	TRBV7-7	CASSSQRTGQETQYF	TGTGCCAGCAGCTCCCAGAGAACAGGTCAAGAGACCCAGTACTTC
TRBD1	.	TRBJ2-1	TRBV29-1	CSVWTGGAWAEQFF	TGCAGCGTTTGGACAGGGGGGGCATGGGCTGAGCAGTTCTTC
TRBD1	few	TRBJ1-4	TRBV6-5	CASSYPGGTNEKLFF	TGTGCCAGCAGTTACCCAGGGGGCACTAATGAAAAACTGTTTTTT
.	.	TRBJ2-7	TRBV5-6	CASSLQGTAAYEQYF	TGTGCCAGCAGCTTACAGGGGACTGCGGCCTACGAGCAGTACTTC
.	few	TRBJ2-5	TRBV9	CASSVAAGGEETQYF	TGTGCCAGCAGCGTAGCAGCGGGCGGAGAAGAGACCCAGTACTTC
.	many	TRBJ2-4	TRBV20-1	CSARERSSAKNIQYF	TGCAGTGCTAGAGAGCGGTCATCAGCCAAAAACATTCAGTACTTC
.	few	TRBJ2-1	TRBV4-1	CASSQTGLAGNEQFF	TGCGCCAGCAGCCAAACTGGGCTAGCAGGGAATGAGCAGTTCTTC
.	few	TRBJ1-5	TRBV27	CASSSVTGNQPQHF	TGTGCCAGCAGTTCCGTTACAGGAAATCAGCCCCAGCATTTT
TRBD2	few	TRBJ2-5	TRBV12-3/TRBV12-4	CASSSSGGRLETQYF	TGTGCCAGCAGCTCTAGCGGGGGGCGGCTGGAGACCCAGTACTTC
.	few	TRBJ1-2	TRBV20-1	CSARDRGSWGYTF	TGCAGTGCTAGAGATAGGGGGTCTTGGGGCTACACCTTC
TRBD2	few	TRBJ2-1	TRBV9	CASSASTGLAGDNEQFF	TGTGCCAGCAGCGCCTCCACGGGACTAGCGGGGGACAATGAGCAGTTCTTC
.	many	TRBJ1-6	TRBV7-2	CASSPTGSRNSPLHF	TGTGCCAGCAGCCCCACAGGAAGCCGTAATTCACCCCTCCACTTT
.	.	TRBJ2-1	TRBV5-1	CASRAGQSSYNEQFF	TGCGCCAGCAGGGCGGGGCAGAGCTCCTACAATGAGCAGTTCTTC
TRBD2	few	TRBJ2-2	TRBV28	CASIGGDLNTGELFF	TGTGCCAGCATCGGGGGGGACCTAAACACCGGGGAGCTGTTTTTT
TRBD1	.	TRBJ2-7	TRBV12-3/TRBV12-4	CASRRQGTHEQYF	TGTGCCAGCAGGCGACAGGGGACGCACGAGCAGTACTTC
.	few	TRBJ2-6	TRBV20-1	CSARDLRVSGANVLTF	TGCAGTGCTAGAGATCTCAGGGTCTCTGGGGCCAACGTCCTGACTTTC
.	.	TRBJ2-2	TRBV19	CASTEGRANTGELFF	TGTGCCAGTACCGAGGGACGGGCAAACACCGGGGAGCTGTTTTTT
.	.	TRBJ2-1	TRBV18	CASSPPGASYNEQFF	TGTGCCAGCTCACCACCAGGGGCCTCCTACAATGAGCAGTTCTTC
TRBD2	few	TRBJ2-1	TRBV7-2	CASSLPGLAYEQFF	TGTGCCAGCAGCTTACCGGGACTAGCATATGAGCAGTTCTTC
TRBD1	few	TRBJ2-2	TRBV20-1	CSATGQDNTGELFF	TGCAGTGCCACCGGACAGGATAACACCGGGGAGCTGTTTTTT
.	few	TRBJ2-5	TRBV5-1	CASSLAGGRFISETQYF	TGCGCCAGCAGCTTGGCCGGAGGGAGGTTTATCTCGGAGACCCAGTACTTC
.	few	TRBJ2-7	TRBV4-2	CASSARQENEQYF	TGTGCCAGCAGCGCCAGACAGGAAAACGAGCAGTACTTC
TRBD1	few	TRBJ2-3	TRBV28	CASSGQGTTDTQYF	TGTGCCAGCTCAGGACAGGGGACCACAGATACGCAGTATTTT
TRBD2	few	TRBJ2-3	TRBV5-1	CASSLGTSLTDTQYF	TGCGCCAGCAGCCTCGGGACTAGCCTCACAGATACGCAGTATTTT
.	few	TRBJ2-7	TRBV14	CASSQVRLASSYEQYF	TGTGCCAGCAGCCAAGTCAGGCTCGCGAGCTCCTACGAGCAGTACTTC
.	few	TRBJ1-2	TRBV20-1	CSARPHPDTDHSGYTF	TGCAGTGCTAGACCCCATCCCGACACGGATCATAGTGGCTACACCTTC
TRBD2	.	TRBJ2-1	TRBV12-3/TRBV12-4	CASSLEPGLAGGEQFF	TGTGCCAGCAGCCTGGAACCGGGACTAGCCGGCGGTGAGCAGTTCTTC